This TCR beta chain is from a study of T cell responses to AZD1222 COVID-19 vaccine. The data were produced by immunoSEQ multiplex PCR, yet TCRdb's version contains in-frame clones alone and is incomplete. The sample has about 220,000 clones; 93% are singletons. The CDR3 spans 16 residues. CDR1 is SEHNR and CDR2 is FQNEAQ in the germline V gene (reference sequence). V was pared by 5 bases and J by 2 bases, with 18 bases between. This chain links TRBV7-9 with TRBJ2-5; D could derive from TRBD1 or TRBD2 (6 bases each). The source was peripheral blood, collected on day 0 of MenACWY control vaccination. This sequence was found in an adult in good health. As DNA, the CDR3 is TGTGCCAGCAGCCCACGGGGGCGGGGACGTCAAGAGACCCAGTACTTC. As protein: CASSPRGRGRQETQYF.